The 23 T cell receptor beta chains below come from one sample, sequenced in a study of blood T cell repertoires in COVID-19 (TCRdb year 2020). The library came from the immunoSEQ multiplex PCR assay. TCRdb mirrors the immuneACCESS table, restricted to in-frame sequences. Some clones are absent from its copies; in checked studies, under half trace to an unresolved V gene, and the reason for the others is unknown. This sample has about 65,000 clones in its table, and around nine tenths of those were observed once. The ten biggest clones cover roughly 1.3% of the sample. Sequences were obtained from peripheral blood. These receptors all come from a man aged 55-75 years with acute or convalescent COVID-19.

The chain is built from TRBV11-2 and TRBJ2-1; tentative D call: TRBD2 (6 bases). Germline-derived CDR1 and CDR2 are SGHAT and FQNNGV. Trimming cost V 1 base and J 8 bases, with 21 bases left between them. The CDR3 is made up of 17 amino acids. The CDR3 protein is CASSLGVVLGTSYEQFF. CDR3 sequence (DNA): TGTGCCAGCAGCTTAGGTGTAGTCTTAGGCACTAGCTATGAGCAGTTCTTC.

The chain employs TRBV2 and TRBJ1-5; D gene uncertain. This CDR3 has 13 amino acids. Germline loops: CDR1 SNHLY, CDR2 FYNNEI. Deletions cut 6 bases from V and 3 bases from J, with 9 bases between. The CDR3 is CASSGRDNQPQHF. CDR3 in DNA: TGTGCCAGCAGCGGGAGGGACAATCAGCCCCAGCATTTT.

CDR3 nucleotide sequence: TGCAGCGTTGGGGCCGGTATCTCCTACGAGCAGTACTTC. As protein: CSVGAGISYEQYF. The chain couples TRBV29-1 to TRBJ2-7; D is ambiguous. The ends were cut back, 4 bases at V and 0 bases at J, with 10 bases in the middle. The CDR3 is made up of 13 amino acids. From germline, CDR1 is SQVTM and CDR2 ANQGSEA.

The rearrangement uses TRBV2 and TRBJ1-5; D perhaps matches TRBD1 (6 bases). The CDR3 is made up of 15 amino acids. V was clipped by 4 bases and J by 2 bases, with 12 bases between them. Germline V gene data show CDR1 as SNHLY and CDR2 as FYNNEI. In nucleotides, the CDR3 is TGTGCCAGCAGTGGTCAGGGGCGAGGCAATCAGCCCCAGCATTTT. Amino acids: CASSGQGRGNQPQHF.

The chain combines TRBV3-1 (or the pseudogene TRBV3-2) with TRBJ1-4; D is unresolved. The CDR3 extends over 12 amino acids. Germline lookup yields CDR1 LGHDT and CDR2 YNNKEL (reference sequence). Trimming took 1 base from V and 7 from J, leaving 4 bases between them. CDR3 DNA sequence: TGTGCCAGCAGCCAAGCGAGTGAAAAACTGTTTTTT. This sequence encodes CASSQASEKLFF.

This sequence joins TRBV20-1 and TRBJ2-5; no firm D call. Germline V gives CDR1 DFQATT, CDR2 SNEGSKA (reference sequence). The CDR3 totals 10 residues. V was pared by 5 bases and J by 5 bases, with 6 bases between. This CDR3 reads CSAGTETQYF. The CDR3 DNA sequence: TGCAGTGCTGGCACGGAGACCCAGTACTTC.

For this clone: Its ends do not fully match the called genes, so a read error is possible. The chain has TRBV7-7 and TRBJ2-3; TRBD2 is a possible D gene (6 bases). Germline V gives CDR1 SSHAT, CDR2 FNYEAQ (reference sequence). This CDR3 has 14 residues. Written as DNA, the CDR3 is TGTGCTAGCAGCTCCGTGGGAGGCGCAGATACGCAGTATTTT. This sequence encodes CASSSVGGADTQYF. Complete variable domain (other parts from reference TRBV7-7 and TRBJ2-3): GAGVSQSPRYKVTKRGQDVTLRCDPISSHATLYWYQQALGQGPEFLTYFNYEAQPDKSGLPSDRFSAERPEGSISTLTIQRTEQRDSAMYRCASSSVGGADTQYFGPGTRLTVL.

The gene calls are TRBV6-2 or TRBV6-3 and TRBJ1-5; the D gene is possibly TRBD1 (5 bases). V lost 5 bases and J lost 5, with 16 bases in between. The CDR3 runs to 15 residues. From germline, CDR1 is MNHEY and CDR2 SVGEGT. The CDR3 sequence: CASSRRGLGDQPQHF. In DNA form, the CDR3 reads TGTGCCAGCAGTCGGAGGGGCCTTGGGGATCAGCCCCAGCATTTT.

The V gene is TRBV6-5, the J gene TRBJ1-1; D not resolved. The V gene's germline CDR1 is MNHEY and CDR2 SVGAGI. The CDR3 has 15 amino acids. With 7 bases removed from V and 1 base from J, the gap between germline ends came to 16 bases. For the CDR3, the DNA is TGTGCCAGCATATTCAGCCTGCCAGGGAACACTGAAGCTTTCTTT. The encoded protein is CASIFSLPGNTEAFF.

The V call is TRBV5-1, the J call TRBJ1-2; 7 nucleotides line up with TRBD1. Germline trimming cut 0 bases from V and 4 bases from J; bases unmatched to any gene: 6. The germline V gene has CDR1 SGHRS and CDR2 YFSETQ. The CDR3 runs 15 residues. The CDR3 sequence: CASSLERGGGYGYTF. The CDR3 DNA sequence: TGCGCCAGCAGCTTGGAGAGAGGGGGCGGCTATGGCTACACCTTC.

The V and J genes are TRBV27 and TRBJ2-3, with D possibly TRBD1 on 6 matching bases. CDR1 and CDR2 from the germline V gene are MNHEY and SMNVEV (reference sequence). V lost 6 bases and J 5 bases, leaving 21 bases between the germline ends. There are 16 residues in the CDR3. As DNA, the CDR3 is TGTGCCAGCAGCCACCGGCCAGGGGCAGCTCAAGATACGCAGTATTTT. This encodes CASSHRPGAAQDTQYF.

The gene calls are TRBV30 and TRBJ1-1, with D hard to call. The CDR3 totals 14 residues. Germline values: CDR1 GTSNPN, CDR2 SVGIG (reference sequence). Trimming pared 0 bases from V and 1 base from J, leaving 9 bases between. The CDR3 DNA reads TGTGCCTGGAGTGTAGGAGGAGGGAACACTGAAGCTTTCTTT. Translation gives CAWSVGGGNTEAFF.

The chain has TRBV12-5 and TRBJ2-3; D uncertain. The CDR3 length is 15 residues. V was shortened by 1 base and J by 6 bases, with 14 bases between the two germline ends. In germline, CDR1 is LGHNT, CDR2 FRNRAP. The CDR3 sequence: CASGLETAPTDTQYF. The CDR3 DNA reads TGTGCTAGTGGTTTGGAGACTGCCCCTACGGATACGCAGTATTTT. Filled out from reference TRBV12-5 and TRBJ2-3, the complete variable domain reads DARVTQTPRHKVTEMGQEVTMRCQPILGHNTVFWYRQTMMQGLELLAYFRNRAPLDDSGMPKDRFSAEMPDATLATLKIQPSEPRDSAVYFCASGLETAPTDTQYFGPGTRLTVL.

CDR3 protein: CAWTRALTDGSPLHF. CDR3 bases: TGTGCCTGGACTCGGGCTTTGACAGACGGTTCACCCCTCCACTTT. V usage is TRBV30 and J usage is TRBJ1-6; possibly TRBD1 for D (5 bases). CDR1 and CDR2 from the germline V gene are GTSNPN and SVGIG (reference sequence). The CDR3 spans 15 residues. Trimming took 4 bases from V and 9 from J, leaving 19 bases between them.

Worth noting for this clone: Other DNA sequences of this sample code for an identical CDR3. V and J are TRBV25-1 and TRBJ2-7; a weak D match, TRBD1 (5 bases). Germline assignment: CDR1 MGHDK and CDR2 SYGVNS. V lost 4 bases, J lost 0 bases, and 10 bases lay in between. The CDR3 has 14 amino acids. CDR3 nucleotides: TGTGCCAGCAGTGTTAGGGGCCTCTCCTACGAGCAGTACTTC. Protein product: CASSVRGLSYEQYF.

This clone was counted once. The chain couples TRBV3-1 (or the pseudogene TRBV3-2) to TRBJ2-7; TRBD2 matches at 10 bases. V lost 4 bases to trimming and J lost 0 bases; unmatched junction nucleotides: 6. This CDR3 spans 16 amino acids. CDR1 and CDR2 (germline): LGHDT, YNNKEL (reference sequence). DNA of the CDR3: TGTGCCAGCAGCCGCCAAGCTAGCGGGGGCTCCTACGAGCAGTACTTC. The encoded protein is CASSRQASGGSYEQYF.

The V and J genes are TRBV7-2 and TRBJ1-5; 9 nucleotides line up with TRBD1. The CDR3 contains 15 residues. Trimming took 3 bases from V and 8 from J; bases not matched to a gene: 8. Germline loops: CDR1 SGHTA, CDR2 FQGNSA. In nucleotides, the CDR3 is TGTGCCAGCAGCTTCCGAACAGGGGGCGCCGAGCCCCAGCATTTT. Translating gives CASSFRTGGAEPQHF.

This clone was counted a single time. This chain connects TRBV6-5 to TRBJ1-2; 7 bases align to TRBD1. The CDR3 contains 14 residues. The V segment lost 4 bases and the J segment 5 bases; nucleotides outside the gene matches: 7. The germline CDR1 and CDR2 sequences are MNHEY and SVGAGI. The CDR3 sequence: CASSSPGRGYGYTF. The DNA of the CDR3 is TGTGCCAGCAGTTCCCCGGGCAGGGGGTATGGCTACACCTTC.

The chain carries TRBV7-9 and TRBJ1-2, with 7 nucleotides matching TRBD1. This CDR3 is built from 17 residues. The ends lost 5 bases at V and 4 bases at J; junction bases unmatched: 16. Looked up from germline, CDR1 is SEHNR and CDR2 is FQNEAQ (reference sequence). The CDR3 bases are TGTGCCAGCAGCGCAACCCGGGACAGAAGCGTGGGCTATGGCTACACCTTC. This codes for CASSATRDRSVGYGYTF.

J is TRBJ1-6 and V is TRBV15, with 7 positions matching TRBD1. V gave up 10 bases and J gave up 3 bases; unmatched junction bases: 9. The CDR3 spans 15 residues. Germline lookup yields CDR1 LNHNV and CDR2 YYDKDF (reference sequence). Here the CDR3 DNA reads TGTGCCATTTCAGGACAGGTCGACTATAATTCACCCCTCCACTTT. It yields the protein CAISGQVDYNSPLHF.

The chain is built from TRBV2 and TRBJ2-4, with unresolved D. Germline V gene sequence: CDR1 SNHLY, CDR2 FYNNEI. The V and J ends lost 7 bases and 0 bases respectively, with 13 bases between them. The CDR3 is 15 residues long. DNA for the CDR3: TGTGCCAGCACCCTCGGAGCACCAGCCAAAAACATTCAGTACTTC. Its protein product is CASTLGAPAKNIQYF.

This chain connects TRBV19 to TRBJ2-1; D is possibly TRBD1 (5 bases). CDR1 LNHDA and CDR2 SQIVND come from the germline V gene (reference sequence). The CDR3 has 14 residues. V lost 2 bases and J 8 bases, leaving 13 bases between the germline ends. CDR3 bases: TGTGCCAGTAGTATATTTCAGGGCAGCGATGAGCAGTTCTTC. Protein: CASSIFQGSDEQFF.

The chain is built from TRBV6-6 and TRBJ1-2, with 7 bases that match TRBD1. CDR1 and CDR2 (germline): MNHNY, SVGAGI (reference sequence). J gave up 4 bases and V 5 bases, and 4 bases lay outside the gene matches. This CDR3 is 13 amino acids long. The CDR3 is CASSADRSYGYTF. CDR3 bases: TGTGCCAGCAGTGCGGACAGGTCCTATGGCTACACCTTC.